This T cell receptor (beta chain) originates from a study of T cell clonality in common variable immunodeficiency. The table came from immunoSEQ multiplex PCR; TCRdb's copy has only in-frame clones and leaves some out. The table lists 15,000 to 20,000 clones, with no singletons. This clone was detected a few times. Its antigen remains unknown. The CDR3 is cut off 3 residues early in the read; its end comes from the germline J gene. The CVID group had around 15 females and 25 to 30 males, mean age roughly 40. For at least one year, all CVID subjects received replacement immunoglobulin. CVID subjects were neither ill nor on immunomodulatory or immunosuppressive medication at sampling. Findings and caveats of the study: The cause of increased CVID clonality remains unclear without subpopulation sequencing. Fewer deletions and N-nucleotide insertions were reportedly seen in common variable immunodeficiency TCR beta sequences.

Germline V gives CDR1 SNHLY, CDR2 FYNNEI. The CDR3 spans 15 residues. Trimming stripped 2 bases from V and 2 bases from J, with 12 bases between. This clonotype originated in a human donor with common variable immunodeficiency. The rearrangement links TRBV2 to TRBJ1-1; D is uncertain. Material for sequencing was peripheral blood mononuclear cells. CDR3 bases read: TGTGCCAGCAGTGAAATGATAGCGAGTAACACTGAA. As protein: CASSEMIASNTE. The whole CDR3 sequence reads CASSEMIASNTEAFF.